The clone carrying this T cell receptor (beta chain) appeared a few times. These data belong to a study of T cells after yellow fever vaccination. Study results and limitations: Most primary-vaccination clones recurred post-booster (roughly 97% CD4, roughly 91% CD8).

V was clipped by 4 bases and J by 0 bases; unmatched bases: 4. Germline V lookup: CDR1 SEHNR, CDR2 FQNEAQ (reference sequence). CDR3 length equals 16 residues. Production of TCR cDNA was by 5'RACE template switching, which also added a universal primer site and UMIs. TCRdb re-called the 5' RACE reads with MiXCR, one entry per CDR3 protein. Of under 55,000 distinct CDR3 sequences listed, about 6.8% are singletons. The receptor comes from a man younger than 45 who received the YFV17D yellow fever vaccine. The rearrangement uses TRBV7-9 and TRBJ2-7, with 12 bases that match TRBD2. The material sequenced was CD8+ T cells not binding an NS4B(214-222) dextramer, sorted from PBMCs, taken 45 days after the yellow fever booster vaccination. For the CDR3, the DNA is TGTGCCAGCAGCTCTCCGACTAGCGGGAGCTCCTACGAGCAGTACTTC. Translating it yields CASSSPTSGSSYEQYF.